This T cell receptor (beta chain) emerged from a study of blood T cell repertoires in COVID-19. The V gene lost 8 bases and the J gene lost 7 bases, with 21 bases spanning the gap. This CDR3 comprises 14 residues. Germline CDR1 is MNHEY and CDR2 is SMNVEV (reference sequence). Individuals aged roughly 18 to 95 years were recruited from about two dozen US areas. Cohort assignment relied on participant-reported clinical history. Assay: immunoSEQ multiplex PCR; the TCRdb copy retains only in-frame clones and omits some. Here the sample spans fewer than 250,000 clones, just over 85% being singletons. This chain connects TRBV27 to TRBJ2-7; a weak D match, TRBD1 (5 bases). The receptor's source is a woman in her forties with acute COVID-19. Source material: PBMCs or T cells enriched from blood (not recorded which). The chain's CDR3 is CASSAQARFGEQYF. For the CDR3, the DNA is TGTGCCAGCTCAGCACAGGCCAGATTTGGAGAGCAGTACTTC.